These 24 T cell receptor beta chains were all obtained from the same sample, sequenced in a study of CD8 T cells in ankylosing spondylitis. TCRdb called the 5' RACE reads again in MiXCR, with one record for every CDR3 protein. The table has 150,000 to 200,000 distinct CDR3 sequences, 15% to 20% seen once. Sequencing was done on a sample of blood, either unsorted or a sorted T cell fraction (not recorded which). These receptor sequences come from a male donor between 5 and 35 years old with ankylosing spondylitis or in good health (not recorded which).

This clonotype turned up a few times. The rearrangement links TRBV6-5 to TRBJ2-2; D gene unclear. In germline, CDR1 is MNHEY, CDR2 SVGAGI. This CDR3 is built from 14 residues. V lost 0 bases and J 9 bases, leaving 11 bases between the germline ends. The CDR3, as DNA: TGTGCCAGCAGTTACTCGTCCCGCGTTAGGGAGCTGTTTTTT. Its protein is CASSYSSRVRELFF.

This clonotype was observed many times. The V and J genes are TRBV12-3 or TRBV12-4 and TRBJ1-1; TRBD1 aligns across 8 bases. Trimming took 6 bases from V and 5 from J; bases not matched to a gene: 8. This CDR3 contains 14 residues. DNA of the CDR3: TGTGCCAGCAGAACCCGGACAGGGCGGACTGAAGCTTTCTTT. Translation: CASRTRTGRTEAFF.

This clonotype was counted a few times. The chain combines TRBV28 with TRBJ2-7, with a weak D call TRBD1 (6 bases). Per germline, CDR1 MDHEN and CDR2 SYDVKM. V lost 2 bases, J lost 6 bases, and 8 bases lay in between. The CDR3 contains 12 residues. CDR3 residues: CASSLNRVEQYF. CDR3 nucleotide sequence: TGTGCCAGCAGTTTAAACAGGGTCGAGCAGTACTTC. Full variable domain (missing parts from reference TRBV28 and TRBJ2-7): DVKVTQSSRYLVKRTGEKVFLECVQDMDHENMFWYRQDPGLGLRLIYFSYDVKMKEKGDIPEGYSVSREKKERFSLILESASTNQTSMYLCASSLNRVEQYFGPGTRLTVT.

This clonotype was seen repeatedly, ten times or more. V is TRBV29-1 and J is TRBJ2-1; 7 positions match TRBD1. From germline, CDR1 is SQVTM and CDR2 ANQGSEA. The CDR3 runs to 13 residues. Losses at the gene ends were 4 bases for V and 6 bases for J; bases not matched to a gene: 6. The CDR3: CSVGGGIVNEQFF. The CDR3 DNA reads as TGCAGCGTTGGAGGGGGCATCGTCAATGAGCAGTTCTTC.

This clonotype was seen ten or more times. This chain links TRBV30 with TRBJ2-3; 8 positions agree with TRBD1. The ends lost 4 bases at V and 6 bases at J; junction bases unmatched: 9. Germline V gene sequence: CDR1 GTSNPN, CDR2 SVGIG (reference sequence). The CDR3 has 14 amino acids. CDR3 nucleotide sequence: TGTGCCTGGATTCGGACAGGGAAGTATGATACGCAGTATTTT. It codes for CAWIRTGKYDTQYF.

This clonotype was found many times. The CDR3 protein is CSVVGLAGGSPDTQYF. The CDR3 DNA sequence: TGCAGCGTTGTCGGACTAGCGGGAGGTTCTCCAGATACGCAGTATTTT. The V and J genes are TRBV29-1 and TRBJ2-3; 14 nucleotides match TRBD2. This CDR3 is 16 amino acids long. Trimming cost V 4 bases and J 4 bases; bases outside gene matches: 7. Germline V gene lookup returns CDR1 SQVTM and CDR2 ANQGSEA.

This clonotype was recorded many times. The chain combines TRBV12-3 or TRBV12-4 with TRBJ2-3; D is unresolved. V was clipped by 7 bases and J by 0 bases, with 8 bases between them. The CDR3 is 13 amino acids. CDR3 nucleotide sequence: TGTGCCAGCACCGCACCAAGCACAGATACGCAGTATTTT. This sequence encodes CASTAPSTDTQYF.

This clonotype was counted ten times or more. The CDR3 sequence is CAWSGGGTDAEQYF. As DNA, the CDR3 is TGTGCCTGGAGTGGAGGCGGGACAGACGCCGAGCAGTACTTC. The chain is built from TRBV30 and TRBJ2-7, with a tentative D call TRBD1 (7 bases). Trimming cost V 1 base and J 6 bases, with 16 bases left between them. Germline assignment: CDR1 GTSNPN and CDR2 SVGIG (reference sequence). This CDR3 has 14 amino acids. Drawing the rest from reference TRBV30 and TRBJ2-7, the complete variable domain is SQTIHQWPATLVQPVGSPLSLECTVEGTSNPNLYWYRQAAGRGLQLLFYSVGIGQISSEVPQNLSASRPQDRQFILSSKKLLLSDSGFYLCAWSGGGTDAEQYFGPGTRLTVT.

This clonotype came up many times. The J gene is TRBJ2-1, the V gene TRBV7-6; D might be TRBD2 (5 bases). Germline V gene lookup returns CDR1 SGHVS and CDR2 FNYEAQ. V was shortened by 2 bases and J by 1 base, with 15 bases between the two germline ends. This CDR3 contains 17 residues. CDR3 in DNA: TGTGCCAGCAGCTTACTCCTAGCATCCTCGTCCTACAATGAGCAGTTCTTC. Its translation is CASSLLLASSSYNEQFF.

The chain is built from TRBV6-5 and TRBJ2-1, with a possible D match to TRBD2 (5 bases). Germline loops: CDR1 MNHEY, CDR2 SVGAGI. The V gene lost 0 bases and the J gene lost 8 bases, with 23 bases spanning the gap. CDR3 length: 18 amino acids. CDR3 sequence: CASSYSMLARRTSDEQFF. The CDR3 region has the DNA TGTGCCAGCAGTTACTCGATGCTGGCTAGGAGGACTTCGGATGAGCAGTTCTTC.

This clonotype was recorded many times. This rearrangement joins TRBV27 to TRBJ2-1, with unresolved D. Trimming left V 2 bases short and J 0 bases short, with 11 bases between. In germline, CDR1 is MNHEY, CDR2 SMNVEV (reference sequence). The CDR3 is 16 amino acids. CDR3 residues: CASSLIIWDSYNEQFF. In DNA form, the CDR3 reads TGTGCCAGCAGTTTAATCATCTGGGACTCCTACAATGAGCAGTTCTTC.

This clonotype was detected many times. The chain links TRBV12-3 or TRBV12-4 to TRBJ1-2, with D maybe TRBD1 (5 bases). The V gene lost 5 bases and the J gene lost 7 bases, with 14 bases spanning the gap. The CDR3 loop spans 13 amino acids. Written as DNA, the CDR3 is TGTGCCAGCAGTAAAAACAGGTTTGGTGGCTACACCTTC. Amino acid sequence: CASSKNRFGGYTF.

This chain links TRBV10-3 with TRBJ2-7; 9 nucleotides match TRBD2. Germline V gene sequence: CDR1 ENHRY, CDR2 SYGVKD. CDR3 length: 14 residues. V trimming: 1 base; J trimming: 4 bases; junction bases outside the gene matches: 2. CDR3 loop: CAISEFSGSYEQYF. CDR3 sequence (DNA): TGTGCCATCAGTGAGTTTAGCGGGAGTTACGAGCAGTACTTC.

This clonotype appeared many times. V gene TRBV7-9 combines with J gene TRBJ2-7, with 10 bases fitting TRBD2. Germline V gene sequence: CDR1 SEHNR, CDR2 FQNEAQ (reference sequence). Germline trimming cut 5 bases from V and 1 base from J; bases unmatched to any gene: 8. The CDR3 loop spans 16 amino acids. CDR3 in amino acids: CASSNPTSGESYEQYF. As DNA, the CDR3 is TGTGCCAGCAGCAATCCCACTAGCGGGGAGTCCTACGAGCAGTACTTC.

The sample holds a few counts of this clonotype. This chain links TRBV7-7 with TRBJ2-1; the D is unclear. Germline CDR1 is SSHAT and CDR2 is FNYEAQ (reference sequence). This CDR3 comprises 15 residues. The ends were cut back, 6 bases at V and 5 bases at J, with 17 bases in the middle. DNA of the CDR3: TGTGCCAGCAGTCTTTCGGGTAGCTCGAACAATGAGCAGTTCTTC. It encodes CASSLSGSSNNEQFF.

The CDR3 here is CSAQPTVSEAFF. The CDR3 region has the DNA TGCAGCGCTCAACCGACAGTTAGTGAAGCTTTCTTT. J is TRBJ1-1 and V is TRBV29-1; D is perhaps TRBD1 (5 bases). V gave up 7 bases and J gave up 7 bases, with 16 bases separating them. The germline V gene has CDR1 SQVTM and CDR2 ANQGSEA. This CDR3 comprises 12 residues. Supplemented by reference TRBV29-1 and TRBJ1-1, the full variable domain reads SAVISQKPSRDICQRGTSLTIQCQVDSQVTMMFWYRQQPGQSLTLIATANQGSEATYESGFVIDKFPISRPNLTFSTLTVSNMSPEDSSIYLCSAQPTVSEAFFGQGTRLTVV.

Many counts were recorded for this clonotype. The rearrangement links TRBV5-1 to TRBJ2-3, with 7 bases lining up with TRBD2. Germline values: CDR1 SGHRS, CDR2 YFSETQ. This CDR3 has 15 residues. Germline trimming cut 4 bases from V and 2 bases from J; bases unmatched to any gene: 7. CDR3 DNA: TGCGCCAGCAGCCCGGGACTAACACCCACAGATACGCAGTATTTT. Amino acid sequence: CASSPGLTPTDTQYF.

This clonotype was seen just once. The chain links TRBV12-3 or TRBV12-4 to TRBJ2-3; D gene ambiguous. V lost 3 bases and J lost 2, with 9 bases in between. The CDR3 runs 14 residues. This CDR3 is CASSFRGPTDTQYF. CDR3 in DNA: TGTGCCAGCAGTTTTCGCGGCCCCACAGATACGCAGTATTTT.

This rearrangement joins TRBV29-1 to TRBJ2-5, with D maybe TRBD2 (5 bases). Germline values: CDR1 SQVTM, CDR2 ANQGSEA. CDR3 length equals 15 residues. V dropped 1 base and J dropped 1 base, with 13 bases sitting between them. The CDR3, as DNA: TGCAGCGTTGAAGGGACTCGATGGGGCCAAGAGACCCAGTACTTC. Translating it yields CSVEGTRWGQETQYF.

The CDR3 sequence: CASSQGQGNYNEQFF. DNA for the CDR3: TGCGCCAGCAGCCAAGGACAGGGGAACTACAATGAGCAGTTCTTC. The chain joins TRBV4-3 to TRBJ2-1, with 8 bases that match TRBD1. From germline, CDR1 is LGHNA and CDR2 YSLEER. The CDR3 extends over 15 amino acids. The V gene end was trimmed by 1 base and the J gene end by 3 bases; junction bases not matched to a gene: 2.

The chain carries TRBV10-1 and TRBJ2-3; TRBD2 matches at 12 bases. Trimming took 1 base from V and 0 from J; bases not matched to a gene: 2. CDR1 and CDR2 from the germline V gene are WNHNN and SYGVQD (reference sequence). This CDR3 region has 17 residues. The CDR3 region has the DNA TGCGCCAGCAGTGAGTACGGGACTAGCGGGAGCACAGATACGCAGTATTTT. It yields the protein CASSEYGTSGSTDTQYF.

The CDR3 DNA is TGCAGCGTTGGGCCCCTAGGACAGGGTCTCTACGAGCAGTACTTC. It codes for CSVGPLGQGLYEQYF. The rearrangement uses TRBV29-1 and TRBJ2-7; 8 bases line up with TRBD1. Trimming at V came to 4 bases and at J to 3 bases, leaving 11 bases not matched to a gene. The CDR3 is made up of 15 amino acids. Germline CDR1 is SQVTM and CDR2 is ANQGSEA.

The genes are TRBV20-1 and TRBJ2-2, with 7 positions matching TRBD2. V shed 6 bases, J shed 2 bases, and the junction held 9 bases outside the gene matches. CDR1 and CDR2 (germline): DFQATT, SNEGSKA (reference sequence). The CDR3 consists of 15 residues. In nucleotides, the CDR3 is TGCAGTGCCCTTCGGGGGGACGGTAACACCGGGGAGCTGTTTTTT. It specifies CSALRGDGNTGELFF.

This sequence joins TRBV7-9 and TRBJ1-2, with D unclear. V was clipped by 7 bases and J by 8 bases, with 17 bases between them. Germline V gene sequence: CDR1 SEHNR, CDR2 FQNEAQ (reference sequence). The CDR3 covers 13 residues. The CDR3 loop is CASTPKAGGGYTF. The DNA of the CDR3 is TGTGCCAGCACCCCGAAGGCCGGAGGGGGCTACACCTTC.